These 28 T cell receptor beta chains originate from one sample sequenced in a study of T cell changes during pregnancy in multiple sclerosis. The table came from immunoSEQ multiplex PCR; TCRdb's copy has only in-frame clones and leaves some out. The sample records about 88,000 clones, roughly nine tenths being singletons. Sequencing used peripheral blood, obtained in the first trimester of pregnancy. These receptors were obtained from a female donor with multiple sclerosis, enrolled in a pregnancy study.

The chain employs TRBV6-5 and TRBJ2-1; 10 nucleotides agree with TRBD2. There are 14 residues in the CDR3. The junction had 4 bases not matched to a gene; V was cut back by 6 bases and J by 5 bases. CDR1 and CDR2 (germline): MNHEY, SVGAGI. The CDR3 coding sequence is TGTGCCAGCAGCGTAGGACTAGCGGACAATGAGCAGTTCTTC. Encoded protein: CASSVGLADNEQFF.

The chain couples TRBV13 to TRBJ2-1; D might be TRBD2 (6 bases). Trimming stripped 3 bases from V and 5 bases from J, with 17 bases between. CDR1 is PRHDT, CDR2 FYEKMQ, per germline (reference sequence). The CDR3 is 16 amino acids. The DNA of the CDR3 is TGTGCCAGCAGCTTTTTTAGCGGAAGGGACGACAATGAGCAGTTCTTC. Amino acids: CASSFFSGRDDNEQFF.

The chain recombines TRBV19 with TRBJ2-7; 9 positions agree with TRBD1. CDR3 length equals 14 residues. Germline CDR1 reads LNHDA; CDR2 reads SQIVND (reference sequence). V shed 7 bases and J 4 bases; nucleotides not matched to a gene: 8. The CDR3 DNA sequence: TGTGCCAGTAATCCTGGACAGGGGAGTTACGAGCAGTACTTC. This encodes CASNPGQGSYEQYF. Drawing the rest from reference TRBV19 and TRBJ2-7, the complete variable domain is DGGITQSPKYLFRKEGQNVTLSCEQNLNHDAMYWYRQDPGQGLRLIYYSQIVNDFQKGDIAEGYSVSREKKESFPLTVTSAQKNPTAFYLCASNPGQGSYEQYFGPGTRLTVT.

This chain connects TRBV15 to TRBJ1-2; D is perhaps TRBD1 (6 bases). Deletions cut 0 bases from V and 0 bases from J, with 8 bases between. The germline CDR1 and CDR2 sequences are LNHNV and YYDKDF (reference sequence). The CDR3 spans 15 residues. The CDR3 region is CATSREGAPNYGYTF. The CDR3 DNA sequence: TGTGCCACCAGCAGAGAGGGGGCGCCTAACTATGGCTACACCTTC.

The chain employs TRBV13 and TRBJ2-2, with 11 bases aligning to TRBD2. The CDR3 covers 16 residues. The germline V gene encodes CDR1 PRHDT and CDR2 FYEKMQ (reference sequence). V gave up 6 bases and J gave up 4 bases; unmatched junction bases: 7. The CDR3: CASSSLAGGGTGELFF. The CDR3 DNA is TGTGCCAGCAGTTCTTTAGCGGGAGGGGGCACCGGGGAGCTGTTTTTT.

J is TRBJ2-7 and V is TRBV12-2; the tabulated D call, TRBD2, remains unverified against the DNA. TRBV12-2 is a pseudogene locus. The CDR3 is 20 amino acids. Here the CDR3 reads CASRAIFGSTGVNASYEQYF. In nucleotides, the CDR3 is TGTGCAAGTCGCGCCATCTTCGGGAGTACCGGGGTTAATGCCTCCTACGAGCAGTACTTC.

The chain carries TRBV5-6 and TRBJ2-5, with D possibly TRBD2 on 6 matching bases. The CDR3 covers 14 residues. Germline V gene lookup returns CDR1 SGHDT and CDR2 YYEEEE. V was shortened by 1 base and J by 4 bases, with 11 bases between the two germline ends. CDR3 sequence reads: CASSLSTRRETQYF. CDR3 DNA: TGTGCCAGCAGCTTGTCGACTAGAAGAGAGACCCAGTACTTC.

V gene TRBV30 combines with J gene TRBJ1-5, with a possible D match to TRBD1 (5 bases). V was pared by 2 bases and J by 0 bases, with 11 bases between. This CDR3 is built from 15 residues. The germline CDR1 and CDR2 sequences are GTSNPN and SVGIG (reference sequence). DNA for the CDR3: TGTGCCTGGAGTTACAGGACAACTAGCAATCAGCCCCAGCATTTT. Translation: CAWSYRTTSNQPQHF.

The genes are TRBV27 and TRBJ2-7; perhaps TRBD1 as D (7 bases). The CDR3 runs to 14 residues. Germline assignment: CDR1 MNHEY and CDR2 SMNVEV (reference sequence). V shed 2 bases and J shed 6 bases, with 14 bases lying between them. The CDR3 region is CASSLRRQGGEQYF. In DNA form, the CDR3 reads TGTGCCAGCAGTTTAAGGCGGCAGGGGGGCGAGCAGTACTTC.

V and J are TRBV6-5 and TRBJ1-1; 7 nucleotides agree with TRBD1. V shed 8 bases and J 1 base; nucleotides not matched to a gene: 10. The germline CDR1 and CDR2 sequences are MNHEY and SVGAGI. The CDR3 consists of 15 residues. The CDR3 DNA follows: TGTGCCAGCGGAATAACAGGGGCCAGGAACACTGAAGCTTTCTTT. Its protein product is CASGITGARNTEAFF.

This chain uses TRBV2 with TRBJ2-1; D ambiguous. The CDR3 contains 12 residues. Germline V lookup: CDR1 SNHLY, CDR2 FYNNEI. V lost 8 bases and J lost 0, with 5 bases in between. The CDR3 bases are TGTGCCAGCCTAAGCTCCTACAATGAGCAGTTCTTC. It is translated as CASLSSYNEQFF.

This sequence joins TRBV7-3 and TRBJ2-3; D is uncertain. This CDR3 has 14 amino acids. Germline lookup yields CDR1 SGHTA and CDR2 FQGTGA. The V end lost 1 base, the J end lost 0 bases, and 5 bases lay between the germline ends. The CDR3 DNA follows: TGTGCCAGCAGCTTAATCCCTAGCACAGATACGCAGTATTTT. It encodes CASSLIPSTDTQYF.

The chain joins TRBV6-1 to TRBJ1-2; D remains unclear. Germline assignment: CDR1 MNHNS and CDR2 SASEGT. This CDR3 has 14 amino acids. Trimming stripped 8 bases from V and 4 bases from J, with 17 bases between. The CDR3 is CASSVLVSRYGYTF. In DNA form, the CDR3 reads TGTGCCAGCTCCGTTCTAGTGTCTCGCTATGGCTACACCTTC.

The V call is TRBV28, the J call TRBJ1-2; weak D call: TRBD1 (6 bases). Germline CDR1 is MDHEN and CDR2 is SYDVKM. Trimming left V 5 bases short and J 3 bases short, with 19 bases between. The CDR3 loop spans 16 amino acids. CDR3 protein: CASSGSRGALDYGYTF. Written as DNA, the CDR3 is TGTGCCAGCAGTGGATCGCGGGGGGCGCTAGACTATGGCTACACCTTC.

This sequence joins TRBV30 and TRBJ1-5, with D unresolved. The CDR3 covers 16 residues. The germline V and J ends were trimmed by 4 bases and 0 bases, with 16 bases remaining between them. From germline, CDR1 is GTSNPN and CDR2 SVGIG (reference sequence). The CDR3, as DNA: TGTGCCTGGATGCCGAGAATGACTTATAGCAATCAGCCCCAGCATTTT. It specifies CAWMPRMTYSNQPQHF. The entire variable domain, with the rest obtained from reference TRBV30 and TRBJ1-5, is as follows: SQTIHQWPATLVQPVGSPLSLECTVEGTSNPNLYWYRQAAGRGLQLLFYSVGIGQISSEVPQNLSASRPQDRQFILSSKKLLLSDSGFYLCAWMPRMTYSNQPQHFGDGTRLSIL.

J is TRBJ1-4 and V is TRBV2; weak D call: TRBD1 (6 bases). Germline lookup yields CDR1 SNHLY and CDR2 FYNNEI. V was pared by 8 bases and J by 0 bases, with 16 bases between. The CDR3 length is 16 residues. The CDR3 here is CASWGYRVATNEKLFF. DNA of the CDR3: TGTGCCAGCTGGGGGTACAGGGTCGCAACTAATGAAAAACTGTTTTTT.

V usage is TRBV7-3 and J usage is TRBJ2-7, with TRBD1 matching 8 bases. The CDR3 loop spans 19 amino acids. The germline V gene has CDR1 SGHTA and CDR2 FQGTGA. Unmatched junction bases numbered 18, after V lost 2 bases and J lost 3 bases. DNA for the CDR3: TGTGCCAGCAGCTTAGGCGCTGGACAGGGATTCCGTGGGGACTACGAGCAGTACTTC. Protein product: CASSLGAGQGFRGDYEQYF.

This chain joins TRBV14 and TRBJ2-7; 11 bases match TRBD2. Germline loops: CDR1 SGHDN, CDR2 FVKESK. The CDR3 is 15 amino acids. After removal of 1 base from V and 7 bases from J, the junction contained 6 bases not matched to a gene. The CDR3 DNA is TGTGCCAGCAGCCAAGTCTCGGGACTAGCGGCTGAGCAGTACTTC. As protein: CASSQVSGLAAEQYF.

The gene calls are TRBV19 and TRBJ2-7, with 7 bases identical to TRBD2. From germline, CDR1 is LNHDA and CDR2 SQIVND (reference sequence). Trimming removed 6 bases from V and 0 bases from J; junction bases left unmatched: 8. This CDR3 has 15 amino acids. CDR3 sequence: CASSSGNQPSYEQYF. CDR3 sequence (DNA): TGTGCCAGTAGCAGCGGGAATCAACCCTCCTACGAGCAGTACTTC.

J is TRBJ1-4 and V is TRBV2; D is uncertain. With 0 bases removed from V and 14 bases from J, the gap between germline ends came to 16 bases. The V gene's germline CDR1 is SNHLY and CDR2 FYNNEI. This CDR3 has 14 amino acids. The CDR3 DNA follows: TGTGCCAGCAGTGAAGCGCTTGCGGGGAGCGGGCTGTTTTTT. Amino acid sequence: CASSEALAGSGLFF.

The genes are TRBV2 and TRBJ2-2; 14 bases fit TRBD2. Trimming took 5 bases from V and 4 from J; bases not matched to a gene: 12. The CDR3 consists of 19 residues. Germline V gene lookup returns CDR1 SNHLY and CDR2 FYNNEI. CDR3 sequence: CASSPPRLAGGPSTGELFF. CDR3 DNA: TGTGCCAGCAGTCCTCCTAGACTAGCGGGAGGGCCGTCCACCGGGGAGCTGTTTTTT.

This clone was counted a few times. The chain is built from TRBV15 and TRBJ1-3, with D hard to call. CDR1 is LNHNV and CDR2 is YYDKDF in the germline V gene (reference sequence). Trimming removed 1 base at V and 0 bases at J, with 7 bases between. The CDR3 is 15 amino acids. CDR3 protein: CATSRGRNSGNTIYF. CDR3 DNA sequence: TGTGCCACCAGCAGAGGCAGGAACTCTGGAAACACCATATATTTT. Drawing the rest from reference TRBV15 and TRBJ1-3, the complete variable domain is DAMVIQNPRYQVTQFGKPVTLSCSQTLNHNVMYWYQQKSSQAPKLLFHYYDKDFNNEADTPDNFQSRRPNTSFCFLDIRSPGLGDTAMYLCATSRGRNSGNTIYFGEGSWLTVV.

This clone appeared a single time. The chain carries TRBV28 and TRBJ2-3; D uncertain. V was trimmed by 7 bases and J by 6 bases, leaving 8 bases between them. The CDR3 is 11 amino acids. The germline V gene encodes CDR1 MDHEN and CDR2 SYDVKM. CDR3 coding DNA: TGTGCCAGCACCGCGAGGGATACGCAGTATTTT. It codes for CASTARDTQYF.

The chain links TRBV2 to TRBJ2-3; D gene unclear. The germline gives CDR1 SNHLY, CDR2 FYNNEI. The CDR3 has 13 amino acids. Trimming took off 2 bases at V and 0 bases at J, with 3 bases between the two ends. CDR3 sequence: CASSERSTDTQYF. CDR3 sequence (DNA): TGTGCCAGCAGTGAACGGAGCACAGATACGCAGTATTTT.

The chain uses TRBV6-1 and TRBJ1-5; a possible D gene is TRBD1 (6 bases). The germline gives CDR1 MNHNS, CDR2 SASEGT. The CDR3 is made up of 15 amino acids. Trimming removed 0 bases at V and 4 bases at J, with 10 bases between. This CDR3 is CASSEAVRGNQPQHF. DNA for the CDR3: TGTGCCAGCAGTGAAGCGGTAAGGGGGAATCAGCCCCAGCATTTT.

This clone was recorded only once. The chain links TRBV5-5 to TRBJ2-2, with D tentatively TRBD2 (5 bases). The germline V gene has CDR1 SGHKS and CDR2 YYEKEE (reference sequence). This CDR3 region has 14 residues. V was shortened by 0 bases and J by 7 bases, with 10 bases between the two germline ends. For the CDR3, the DNA is TGTGCCAGCAGCTTGGATATCGGGGTCGGGGAGCTGTTTTTT. Translation gives CASSLDIGVGELFF.

The CDR3 DNA reads TGTGCCAGCAGCGTAGGAGGGAGTGAAAAACTGTTTTTT. Amino acid sequence: CASSVGGSEKLFF. The chain has TRBV9 and TRBJ1-4; D gene uncertain. The CDR3 has 13 amino acids. Trimming shortened V by 0 bases and J by 7 bases, and 7 bases separated the two germline ends. Germline V CDR1 and CDR2: SGDLS, YYNGEE.

This clone has more than one count but fewer than ten. The chain couples TRBV5-4 to TRBJ2-2; D is undetermined. Germline CDR1 and CDR2: SGHNT and YYREEE (reference sequence). CDR3 size: 16 residues. V was pared by 0 bases and J by 3 bases, with 12 bases between. CDR3 residues: CASSLAGALDTGELFF. In DNA, the CDR3 is TGTGCCAGCAGCTTGGCCGGTGCTTTGGACACCGGGGAGCTGTTTTTT.